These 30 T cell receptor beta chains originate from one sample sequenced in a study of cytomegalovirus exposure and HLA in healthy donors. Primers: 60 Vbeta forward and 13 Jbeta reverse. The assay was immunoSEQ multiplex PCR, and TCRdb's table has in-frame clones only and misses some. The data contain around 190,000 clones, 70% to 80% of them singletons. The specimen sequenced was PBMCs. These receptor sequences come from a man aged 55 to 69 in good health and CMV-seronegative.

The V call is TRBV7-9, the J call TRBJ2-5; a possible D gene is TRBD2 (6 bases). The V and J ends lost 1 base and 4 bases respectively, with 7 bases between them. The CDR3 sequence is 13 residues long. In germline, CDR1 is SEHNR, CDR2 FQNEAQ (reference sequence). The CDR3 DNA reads TGTGCCAGCAGCTTAGACGGGGGAGAGACCCAGTACTTC. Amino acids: CASSLDGGETQYF.

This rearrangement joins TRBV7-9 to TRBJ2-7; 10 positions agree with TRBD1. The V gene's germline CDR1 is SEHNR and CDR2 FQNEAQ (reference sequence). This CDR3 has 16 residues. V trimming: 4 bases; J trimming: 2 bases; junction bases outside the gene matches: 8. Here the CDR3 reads CASSSTLGQGTYEQYF. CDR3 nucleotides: TGTGCCAGCAGCTCCACCTTGGGACAGGGGACCTACGAGCAGTACTTC.

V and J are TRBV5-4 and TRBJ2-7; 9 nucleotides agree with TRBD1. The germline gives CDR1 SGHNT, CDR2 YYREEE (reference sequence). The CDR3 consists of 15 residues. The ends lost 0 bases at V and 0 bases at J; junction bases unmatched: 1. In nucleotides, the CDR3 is TGTGCCAGCAGCTTGGGACAGGGGGTCTCCTACGAGCAGTACTTC. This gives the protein CASSLGQGVSYEQYF. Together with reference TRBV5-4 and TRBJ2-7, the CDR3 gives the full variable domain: ETGVTQSPTHLIKTRGQQVTLRCSSQSGHNTVSWYQQALGQGPQFIFQYYREEENGRGNFPPRFSGLQFPNYSSELNVNALELDDSALYLCASSLGQGVSYEQYFGPGTRLTVT.

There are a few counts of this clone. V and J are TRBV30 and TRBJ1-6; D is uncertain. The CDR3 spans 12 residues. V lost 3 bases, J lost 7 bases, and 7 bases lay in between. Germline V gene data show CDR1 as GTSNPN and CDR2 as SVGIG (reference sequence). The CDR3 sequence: CAWRRRNSPLHF. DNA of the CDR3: TGTGCCTGGAGGCGGAGGAATTCACCCCTCCACTTT.

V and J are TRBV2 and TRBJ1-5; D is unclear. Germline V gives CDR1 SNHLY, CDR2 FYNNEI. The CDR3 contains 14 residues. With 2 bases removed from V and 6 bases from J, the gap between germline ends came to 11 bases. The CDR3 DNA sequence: TGTGCCAGCAGTGAATCGTCGGGGAGTCAGCCCCAGCATTTT. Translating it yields CASSESSGSQPQHF.

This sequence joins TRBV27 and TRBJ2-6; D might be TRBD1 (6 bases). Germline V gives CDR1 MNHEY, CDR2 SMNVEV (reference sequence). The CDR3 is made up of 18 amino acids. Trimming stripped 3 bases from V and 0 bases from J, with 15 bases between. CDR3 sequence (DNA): TGTGCCAGCAGTTTTTTCGCAGGGGCACCCTCTGGGGCCAACGTCCTGACTTTC. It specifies CASSFFAGAPSGANVLTF.

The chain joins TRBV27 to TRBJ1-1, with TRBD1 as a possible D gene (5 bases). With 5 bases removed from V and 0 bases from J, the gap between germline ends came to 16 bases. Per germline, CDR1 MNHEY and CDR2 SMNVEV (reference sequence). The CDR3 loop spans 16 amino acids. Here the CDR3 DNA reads TGTGCCAGCAGTGTAGGGCCCACGACAGTGAACACTGAAGCTTTCTTT. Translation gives CASSVGPTTVNTEAFF.

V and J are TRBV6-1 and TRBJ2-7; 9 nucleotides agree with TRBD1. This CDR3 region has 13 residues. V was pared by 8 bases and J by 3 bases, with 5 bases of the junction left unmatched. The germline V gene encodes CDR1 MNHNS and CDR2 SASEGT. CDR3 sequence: CASGGGQGYEQYF. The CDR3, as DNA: TGTGCCAGCGGGGGGGGACAGGGCTACGAGCAGTACTTC.

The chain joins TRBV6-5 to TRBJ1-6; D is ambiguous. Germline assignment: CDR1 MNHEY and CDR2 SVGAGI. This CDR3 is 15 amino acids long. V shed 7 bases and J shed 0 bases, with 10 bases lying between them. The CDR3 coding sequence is TGTGCCAGCAAAAGAGGAGGCTCCTATAATTCACCCCTCCACTTT. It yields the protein CASKRGGSYNSPLHF.

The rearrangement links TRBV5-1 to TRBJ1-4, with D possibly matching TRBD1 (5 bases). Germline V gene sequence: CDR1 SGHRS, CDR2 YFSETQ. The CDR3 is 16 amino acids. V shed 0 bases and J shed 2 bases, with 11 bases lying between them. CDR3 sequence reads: CASSLARVSTNEKLFF. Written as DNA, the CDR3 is TGCGCCAGCAGCTTGGCCAGGGTAAGCACTAATGAAAAACTGTTTTTT.

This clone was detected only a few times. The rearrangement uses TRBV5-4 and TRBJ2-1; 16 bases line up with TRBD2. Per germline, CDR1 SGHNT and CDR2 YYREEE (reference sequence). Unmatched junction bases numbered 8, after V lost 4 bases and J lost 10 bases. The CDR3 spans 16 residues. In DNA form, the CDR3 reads TGTGCCAGCAGCCCCTTGGGACTAGCGGGGGGGGGCGAGCAGTTCTTC. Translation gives CASSPLGLAGGGEQFF.

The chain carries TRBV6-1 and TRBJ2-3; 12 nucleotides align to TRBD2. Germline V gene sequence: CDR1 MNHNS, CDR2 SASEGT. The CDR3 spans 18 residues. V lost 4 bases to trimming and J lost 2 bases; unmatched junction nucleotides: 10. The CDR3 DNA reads TGTGCCAGCAGTGGTGGGTGGCGGACTAGCGGGGTCACAGATACGCAGTATTTT. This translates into CASSGGWRTSGVTDTQYF.

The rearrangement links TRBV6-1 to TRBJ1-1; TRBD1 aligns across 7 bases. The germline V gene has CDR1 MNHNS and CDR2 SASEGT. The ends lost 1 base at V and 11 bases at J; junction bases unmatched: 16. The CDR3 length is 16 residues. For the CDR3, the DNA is TGTGCCAGCAGTGAAGGAGGGGGCAGGTGGTGGGTGGGGGCTTTCTTT. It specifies CASSEGGGRWWVGAFF.

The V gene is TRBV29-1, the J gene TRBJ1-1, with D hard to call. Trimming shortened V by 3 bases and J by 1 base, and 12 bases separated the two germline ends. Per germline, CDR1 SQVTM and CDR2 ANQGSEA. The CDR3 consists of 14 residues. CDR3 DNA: TGCAGCGTTGACGAGGAAAGTGGGAACACTGAAGCTTTCTTT. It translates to CSVDEESGNTEAFF.

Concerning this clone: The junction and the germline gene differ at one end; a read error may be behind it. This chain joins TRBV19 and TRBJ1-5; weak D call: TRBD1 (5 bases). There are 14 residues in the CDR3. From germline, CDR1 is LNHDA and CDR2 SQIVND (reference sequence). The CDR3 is CASREGRGNQPQNF. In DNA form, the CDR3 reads TGTGCCAGTAGGGAAGGGAGGGGCAATCAGCCCCAGAATTTT.

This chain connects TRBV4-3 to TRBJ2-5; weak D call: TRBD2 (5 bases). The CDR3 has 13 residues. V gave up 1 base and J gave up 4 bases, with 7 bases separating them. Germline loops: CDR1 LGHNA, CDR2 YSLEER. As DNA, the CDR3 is TGCGCCAGCAGCCAAGTTGGAGGAGAGACCCAGTACTTC. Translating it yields CASSQVGGETQYF.

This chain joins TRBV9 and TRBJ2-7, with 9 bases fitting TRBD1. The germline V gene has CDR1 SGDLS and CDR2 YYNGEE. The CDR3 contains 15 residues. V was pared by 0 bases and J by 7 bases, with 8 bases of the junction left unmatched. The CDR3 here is CASSVGGQGAQEQYF. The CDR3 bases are TGTGCCAGCAGCGTAGGGGGACAGGGAGCTCAAGAGCAGTACTTC.

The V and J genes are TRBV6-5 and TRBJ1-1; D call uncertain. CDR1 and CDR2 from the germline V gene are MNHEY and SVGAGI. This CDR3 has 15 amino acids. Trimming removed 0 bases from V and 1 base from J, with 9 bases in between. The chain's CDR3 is CASSYSRQGNTEAFF. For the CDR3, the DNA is TGTGCCAGCAGTTACTCGAGACAAGGGAACACTGAAGCTTTCTTT.

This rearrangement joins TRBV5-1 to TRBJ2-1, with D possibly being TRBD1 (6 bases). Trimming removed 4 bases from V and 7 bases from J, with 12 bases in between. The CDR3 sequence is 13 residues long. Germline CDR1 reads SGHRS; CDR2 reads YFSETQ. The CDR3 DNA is TGCGCCAGCAGCGTCGGGACACAAAATGAGCAGTTCTTC. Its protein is CASSVGTQNEQFF.

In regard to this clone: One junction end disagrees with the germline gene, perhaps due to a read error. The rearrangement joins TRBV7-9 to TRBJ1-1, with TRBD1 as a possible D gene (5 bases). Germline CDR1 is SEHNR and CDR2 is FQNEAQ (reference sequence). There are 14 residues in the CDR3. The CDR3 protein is CSSSQTGEAPEAFF. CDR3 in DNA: TGTTCCAGCAGCCAAACGGGGGAGGCCCCTGAAGCTTTCTTT.

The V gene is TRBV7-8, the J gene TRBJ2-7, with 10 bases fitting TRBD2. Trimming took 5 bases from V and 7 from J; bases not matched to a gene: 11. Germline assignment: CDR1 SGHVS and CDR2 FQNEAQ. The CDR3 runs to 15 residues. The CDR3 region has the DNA TGTGCCAGCAGCCTTCTAGCGGGGGCTCCTCGGGAGCAGTACTTC. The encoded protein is CASSLLAGAPREQYF.

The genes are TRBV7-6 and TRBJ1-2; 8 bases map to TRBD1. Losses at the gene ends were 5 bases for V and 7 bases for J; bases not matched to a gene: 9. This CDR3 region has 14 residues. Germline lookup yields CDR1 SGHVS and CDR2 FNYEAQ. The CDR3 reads CASSAGQGDSGYTF. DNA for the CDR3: TGTGCCAGCAGCGCAGGACAGGGAGATTCTGGCTACACCTTC.

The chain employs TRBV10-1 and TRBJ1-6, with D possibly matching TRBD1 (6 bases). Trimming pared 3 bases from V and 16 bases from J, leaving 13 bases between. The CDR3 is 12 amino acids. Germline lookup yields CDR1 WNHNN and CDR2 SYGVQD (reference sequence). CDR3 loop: CASSELQGILHF. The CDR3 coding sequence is TGCGCCAGCAGTGAACTCCAGGGGATTCTCCACTTT.

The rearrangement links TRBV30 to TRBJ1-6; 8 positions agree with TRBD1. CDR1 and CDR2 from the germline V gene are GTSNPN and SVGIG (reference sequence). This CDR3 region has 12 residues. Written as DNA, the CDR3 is TGTGCGGAAGGGGACAGGAATTCACCCCTCCACTTT. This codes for CAEGDRNSPLHF.

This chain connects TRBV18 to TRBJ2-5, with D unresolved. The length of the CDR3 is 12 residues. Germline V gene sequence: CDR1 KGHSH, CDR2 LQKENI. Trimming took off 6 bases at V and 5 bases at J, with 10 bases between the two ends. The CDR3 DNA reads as TGTGCCAGCTCCTCGCCGCGGGAGACCCAGTACTTC. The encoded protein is CASSSPRETQYF.

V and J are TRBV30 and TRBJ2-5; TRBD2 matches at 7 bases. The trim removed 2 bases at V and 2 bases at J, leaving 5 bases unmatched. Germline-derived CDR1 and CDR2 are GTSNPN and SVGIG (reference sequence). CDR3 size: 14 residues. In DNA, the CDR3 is TGTGCCTGGAGTCGAGGGAGGGGTCAAGAGACCCAGTACTTC. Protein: CAWSRGRGQETQYF. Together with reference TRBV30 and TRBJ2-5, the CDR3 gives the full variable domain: SQTIHQWPATLVQPVGSPLSLECTVEGTSNPNLYWYRQAAGRGLQLLFYSVGIGQISSEVPQNLSASRPQDRQFILSSKKLLLSDSGFYLCAWSRGRGQETQYFGPGTRLLVL.

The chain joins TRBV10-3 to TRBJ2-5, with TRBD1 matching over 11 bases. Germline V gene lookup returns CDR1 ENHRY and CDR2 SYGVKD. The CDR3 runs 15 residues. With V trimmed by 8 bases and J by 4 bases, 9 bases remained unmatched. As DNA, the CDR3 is TGTGCCATCTCTGGGGGACAGGGGGATCTAGAGACCCAGTACTTC. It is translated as CAISGGQGDLETQYF.

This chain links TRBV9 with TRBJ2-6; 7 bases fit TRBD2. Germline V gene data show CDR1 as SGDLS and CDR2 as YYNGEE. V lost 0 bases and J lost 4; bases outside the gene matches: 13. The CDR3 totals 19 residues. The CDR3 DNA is TGTGCCAGCAGCGTAGAAAGCGGGATCCCTTCGGGGGGGGCCAACGTCCTGACTTTC. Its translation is CASSVESGIPSGGANVLTF.

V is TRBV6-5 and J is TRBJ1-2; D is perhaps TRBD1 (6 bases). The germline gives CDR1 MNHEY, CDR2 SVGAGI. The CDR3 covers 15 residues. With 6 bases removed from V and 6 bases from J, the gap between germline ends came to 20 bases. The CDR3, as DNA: TGTGCCAGCAGCCGAGCGACAGGCCGCGGTCATGGCTACACCTTC. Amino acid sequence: CASSRATGRGHGYTF.

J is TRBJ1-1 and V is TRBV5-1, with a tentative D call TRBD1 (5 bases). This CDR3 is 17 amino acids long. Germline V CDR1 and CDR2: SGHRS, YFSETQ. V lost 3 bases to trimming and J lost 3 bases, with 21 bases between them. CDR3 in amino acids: CASSSGGRASLYTEAFF. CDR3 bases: TGCGCCAGCAGCTCGGGGGGTCGAGCGTCCTTGTACACTGAAGCTTTCTTT.